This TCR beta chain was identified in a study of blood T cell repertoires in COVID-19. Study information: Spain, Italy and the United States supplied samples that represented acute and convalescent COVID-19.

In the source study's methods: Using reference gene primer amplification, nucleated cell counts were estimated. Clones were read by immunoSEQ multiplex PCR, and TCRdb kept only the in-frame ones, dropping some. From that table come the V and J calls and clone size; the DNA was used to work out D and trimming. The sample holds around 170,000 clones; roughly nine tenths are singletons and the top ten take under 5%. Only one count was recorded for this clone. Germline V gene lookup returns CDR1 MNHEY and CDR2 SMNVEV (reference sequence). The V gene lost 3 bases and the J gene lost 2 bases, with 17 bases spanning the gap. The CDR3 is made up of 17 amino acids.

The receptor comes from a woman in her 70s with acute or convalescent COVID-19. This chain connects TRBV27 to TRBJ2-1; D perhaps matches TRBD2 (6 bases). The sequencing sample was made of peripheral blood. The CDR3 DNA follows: TGTGCCAGCAGTTTGCGAGACCGGGGGAAAGCCTACAATGAGCAGTTCTTC. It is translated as CASSLRDRGKAYNEQFF.